This TCR beta chain is from a study of beta chain features in type 1 diabetes. Study context: Across the samples, 107,917,701 sorted cells were examined in total.

Expressed TCRB transcripts were sequenced because the entire RNA isolate underwent reverse transcription. Measured with immunoSEQ multiplex PCR; TCRdb has only the in-frame clones, and not every one. This sample has 850,000 to 900,000 clones, with 17% found just once. Overall study results and limits: In every one of the four CD4+ subsets, TCRB CDR3s were moderately but significantly shorter in Type 1 diabetes patients. Within patients, naive, central memory and Treg TCRB repertoires seemed more similar than within healthy donors.

This clone has more than one count but fewer than ten. Its antigen is still unknown. Germline V gene data show CDR1 as SEHNR and CDR2 as FQNEAQ (reference sequence). V was cut by 1 base and J by 1 base, with 14 bases left in between. The CDR3 loop spans 16 amino acids. Sorting based on CD45RO/CCR7/CD25/CD127/CD95/CD27 separated CD4+ naive, central memory, regulatory and stem cell-like memory cells. The sample consisted of naive CD4+ T cells from blood. The sequence derives from a woman aged 18-29 years in good health. The chain couples TRBV7-9 to TRBJ2-7; D tentatively fits TRBD1 or TRBD2 (6 bases each). CDR3 nucleotides: TGTGCCAGCAGCTTAGTAGGGGGGACGTATTCCTACGAGCAGTACTTC. Its protein product is CASSLVGGTYSYEQYF.